The source of this T cell receptor (beta chain) is a study of glioma-infiltrating T cells after dendritic cell vaccination. Study-level findings and limits: Patients with more pretreatment TILs had longer time to progression and survival.

Per the germline V gene, CDR1 is SGHTA and CDR2 is FQGTGA. Trimming cost V 1 base and J 5 bases, with 10 bases left between them. The CDR3 loop spans 14 amino acids. Worth noting for this clone: Its specificity is unknown.

The PCR used 60 V beta and 13 J beta primers. TCRdb's copy holds only in-frame clones and misses some; the assay was immunoSEQ multiplex PCR. The repertoire holds about 90,000 clones, more than 75% seen once, with 2.5% to 3% in the top ten. The clonotype comes from a human donor with glioblastoma. The starting material was blood, obtained before dendritic cell vaccination. The chain is built from TRBV7-3 and TRBJ2-3; D might be TRBD2 (5 bases). The CDR3 sequence is CASSLRTLEDTQYF. The CDR3 region has the DNA TGTGCCAGCAGCTTAAGGACTCTCGAAGATACGCAGTATTTT.